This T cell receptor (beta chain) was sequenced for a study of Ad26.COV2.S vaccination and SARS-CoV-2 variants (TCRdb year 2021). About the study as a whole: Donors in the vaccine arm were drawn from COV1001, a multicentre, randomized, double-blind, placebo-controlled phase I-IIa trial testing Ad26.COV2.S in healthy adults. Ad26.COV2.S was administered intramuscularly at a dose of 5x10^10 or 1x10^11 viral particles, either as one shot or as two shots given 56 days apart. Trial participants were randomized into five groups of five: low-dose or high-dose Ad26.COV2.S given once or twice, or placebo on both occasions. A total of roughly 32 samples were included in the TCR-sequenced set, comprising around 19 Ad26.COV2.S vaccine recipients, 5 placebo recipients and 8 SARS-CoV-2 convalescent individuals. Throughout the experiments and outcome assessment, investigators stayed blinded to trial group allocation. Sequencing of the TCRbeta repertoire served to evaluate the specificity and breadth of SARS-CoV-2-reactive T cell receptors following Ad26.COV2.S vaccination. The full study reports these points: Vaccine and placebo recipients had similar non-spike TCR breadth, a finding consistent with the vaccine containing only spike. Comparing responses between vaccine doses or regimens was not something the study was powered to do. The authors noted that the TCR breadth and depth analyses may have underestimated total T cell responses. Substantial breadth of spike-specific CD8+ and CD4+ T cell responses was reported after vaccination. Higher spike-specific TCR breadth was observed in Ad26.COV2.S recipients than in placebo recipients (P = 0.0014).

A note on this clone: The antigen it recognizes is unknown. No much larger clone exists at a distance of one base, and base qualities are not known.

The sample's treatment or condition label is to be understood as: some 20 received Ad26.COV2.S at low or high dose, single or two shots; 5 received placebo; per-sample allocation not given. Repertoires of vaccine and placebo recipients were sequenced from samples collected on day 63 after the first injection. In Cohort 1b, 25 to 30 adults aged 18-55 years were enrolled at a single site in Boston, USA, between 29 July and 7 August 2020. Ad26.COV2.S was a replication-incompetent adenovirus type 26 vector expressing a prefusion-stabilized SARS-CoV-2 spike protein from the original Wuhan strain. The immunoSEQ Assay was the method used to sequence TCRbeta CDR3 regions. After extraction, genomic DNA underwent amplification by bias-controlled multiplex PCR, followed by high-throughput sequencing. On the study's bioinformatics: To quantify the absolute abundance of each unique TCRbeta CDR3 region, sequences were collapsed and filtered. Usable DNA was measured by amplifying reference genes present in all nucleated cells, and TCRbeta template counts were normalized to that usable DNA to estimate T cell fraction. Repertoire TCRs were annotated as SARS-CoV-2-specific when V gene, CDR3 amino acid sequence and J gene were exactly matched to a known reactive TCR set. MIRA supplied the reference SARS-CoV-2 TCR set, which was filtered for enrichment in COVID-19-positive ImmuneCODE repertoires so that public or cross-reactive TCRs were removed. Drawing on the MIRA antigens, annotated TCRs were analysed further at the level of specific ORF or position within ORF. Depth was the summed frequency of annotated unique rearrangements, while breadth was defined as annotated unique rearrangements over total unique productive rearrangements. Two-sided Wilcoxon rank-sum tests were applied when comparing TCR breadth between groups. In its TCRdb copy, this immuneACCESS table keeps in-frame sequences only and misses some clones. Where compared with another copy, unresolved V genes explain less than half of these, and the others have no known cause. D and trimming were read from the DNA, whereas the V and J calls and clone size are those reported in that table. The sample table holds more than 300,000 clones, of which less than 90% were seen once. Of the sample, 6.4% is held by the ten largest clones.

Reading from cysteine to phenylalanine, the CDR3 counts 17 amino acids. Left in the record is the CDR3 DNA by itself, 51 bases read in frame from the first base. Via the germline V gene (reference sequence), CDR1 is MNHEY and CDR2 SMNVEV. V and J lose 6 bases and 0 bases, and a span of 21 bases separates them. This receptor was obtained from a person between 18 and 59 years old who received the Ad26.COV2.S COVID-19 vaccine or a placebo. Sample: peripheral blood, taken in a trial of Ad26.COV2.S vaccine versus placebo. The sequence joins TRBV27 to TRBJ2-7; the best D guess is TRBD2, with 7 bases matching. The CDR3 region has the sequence CASSQSRWEGGSYEQYF. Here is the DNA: TGTGCCAGCAGCCAGAGCCGCTGGGAGGGGGGCTCCTACGAGCAGTACTTC.